The clone carrying this TCR beta chain was counted at least ten times. Its antigen is not known. Germline CDR1 reads MNHNS; CDR2 reads SASEGT. The CDR3 extends over 15 amino acids. V shed 1 base and J 5 bases; nucleotides not matched to a gene: 6. The sequenced patients had an expansion of CD8+CD57+ cells seen by flow cytometry. The patients all had a severe acquired aplastic anemia diagnosis. The data were taken from a study of CD8+CD57+ T cells in acquired aplastic anemia. Study information: DNA recovered from sorted CD4+ and CD8+ cells had a mean of about 3.5 ug.

Template material for TCR beta VDJ and CDR3 profiling consisted of genomic DNA. TCRdb independently ran MiXCR on the reads; one entry per CDR3 protein. The sample lists approximately 220,000 distinct CDR3 sequences, around 45% occurring once. Overall study results and limits: Shared by patients and controls, approximately 29 CD8+ CDR3s were abundant in patients.

Sequenced: sorted CD4+, CD8+, or CD8+CD57+ T cells (not recorded which) from PBMCs. The source of this sequence is a human donor with aplastic anemia. The V gene is TRBV6-1, the J gene TRBJ2-5; 8 bases agree with TRBD1. DNA for the CDR3: TGTGCCAGCAGTGAAGGCGCAGGGGGCGCCGAGACCCAGTACTTC. Translation gives CASSEGAGGAETQYF.